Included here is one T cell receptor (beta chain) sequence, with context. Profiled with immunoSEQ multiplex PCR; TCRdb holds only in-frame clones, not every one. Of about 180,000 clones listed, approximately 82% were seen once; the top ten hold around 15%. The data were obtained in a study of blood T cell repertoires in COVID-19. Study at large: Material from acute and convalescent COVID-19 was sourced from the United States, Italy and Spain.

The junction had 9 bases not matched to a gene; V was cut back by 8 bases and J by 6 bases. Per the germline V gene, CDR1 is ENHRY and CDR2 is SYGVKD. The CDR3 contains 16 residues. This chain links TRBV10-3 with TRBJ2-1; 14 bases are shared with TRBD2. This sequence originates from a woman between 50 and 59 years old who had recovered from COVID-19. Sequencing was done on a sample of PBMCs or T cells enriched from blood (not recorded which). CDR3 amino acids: CAIQRSGLAGVNEQFF. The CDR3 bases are TGTGCCATCCAGCGGTCGGGACTAGCGGGAGTCAATGAGCAGTTCTTC.